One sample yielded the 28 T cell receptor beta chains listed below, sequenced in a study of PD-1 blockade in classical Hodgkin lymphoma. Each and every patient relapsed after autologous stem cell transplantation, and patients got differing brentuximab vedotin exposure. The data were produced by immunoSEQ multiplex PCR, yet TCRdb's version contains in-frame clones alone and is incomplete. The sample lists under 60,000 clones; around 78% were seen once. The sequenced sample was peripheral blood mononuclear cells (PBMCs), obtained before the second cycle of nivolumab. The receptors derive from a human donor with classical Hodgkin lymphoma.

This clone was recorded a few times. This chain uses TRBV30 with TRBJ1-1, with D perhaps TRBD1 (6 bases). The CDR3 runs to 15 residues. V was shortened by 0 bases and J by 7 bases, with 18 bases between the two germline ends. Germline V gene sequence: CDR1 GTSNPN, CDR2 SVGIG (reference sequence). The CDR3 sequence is CAWSVGLGVTGEAFF. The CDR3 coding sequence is TGTGCCTGGAGTGTAGGTTTAGGGGTGACAGGTGAAGCTTTCTTT.

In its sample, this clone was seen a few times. The CDR3 DNA reads TGTGCCAGCTCACCGACAGGGGGCGTTGTTAAAGAGACCCAGTACTTC. It is translated as CASSPTGGVVKETQYF. This chain uses TRBV18 with TRBJ2-5, with 10 bases that match TRBD1. The length of the CDR3 is 16 residues. V lost 3 bases to trimming and J lost 3 bases; unmatched junction nucleotides: 7. The germline CDR1 and CDR2 sequences are KGHSH and LQKENI.

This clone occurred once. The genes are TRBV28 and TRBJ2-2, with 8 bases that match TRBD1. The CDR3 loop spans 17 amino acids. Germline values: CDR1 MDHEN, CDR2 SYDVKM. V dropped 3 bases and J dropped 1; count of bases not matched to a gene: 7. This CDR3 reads CASSFLFGQGNTGELFF. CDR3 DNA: TGTGCCAGCAGTTTTCTCTTCGGACAGGGGAACACCGGGGAGCTGTTTTTT.

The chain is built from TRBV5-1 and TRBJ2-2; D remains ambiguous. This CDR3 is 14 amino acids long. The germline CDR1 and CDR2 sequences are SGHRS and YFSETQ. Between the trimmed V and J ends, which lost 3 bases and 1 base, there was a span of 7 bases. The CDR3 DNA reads TGCGCCAGCAGCTGGGGATTGAACACCGGGGAGCTGTTTTTT. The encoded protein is CASSWGLNTGELFF.

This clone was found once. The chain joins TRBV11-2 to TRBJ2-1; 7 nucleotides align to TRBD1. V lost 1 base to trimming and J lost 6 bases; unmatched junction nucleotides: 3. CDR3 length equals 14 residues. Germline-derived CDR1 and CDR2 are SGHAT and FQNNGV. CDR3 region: CASSLGGQFNEQFF. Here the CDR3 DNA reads TGTGCCAGCAGCTTAGGGGGACAGTTCAATGAGCAGTTCTTC.

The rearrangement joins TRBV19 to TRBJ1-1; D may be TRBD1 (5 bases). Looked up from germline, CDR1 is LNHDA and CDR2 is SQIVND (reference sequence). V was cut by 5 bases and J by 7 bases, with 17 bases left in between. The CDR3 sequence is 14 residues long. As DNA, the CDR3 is TGTGCCAGTAGTTCCCTCGCGGGGGGTCGTGAAGCTTTCTTT. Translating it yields CASSSLAGGREAFF.

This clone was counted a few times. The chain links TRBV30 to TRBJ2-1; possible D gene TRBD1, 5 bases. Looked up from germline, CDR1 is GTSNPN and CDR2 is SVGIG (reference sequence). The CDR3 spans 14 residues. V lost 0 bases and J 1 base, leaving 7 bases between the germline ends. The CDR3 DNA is TGTGCCTGGAGTGTCCAGGGATCCTACAATGAGCAGTTCTTC. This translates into CAWSVQGSYNEQFF.

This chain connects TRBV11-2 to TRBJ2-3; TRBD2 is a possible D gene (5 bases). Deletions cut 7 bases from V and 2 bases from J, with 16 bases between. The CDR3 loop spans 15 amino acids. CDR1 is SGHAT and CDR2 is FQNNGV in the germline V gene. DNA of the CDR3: TGTGCCAGCACCCTAAGCGGTGGCTACACAGATACGCAGTATTTT. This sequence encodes CASTLSGGYTDTQYF.

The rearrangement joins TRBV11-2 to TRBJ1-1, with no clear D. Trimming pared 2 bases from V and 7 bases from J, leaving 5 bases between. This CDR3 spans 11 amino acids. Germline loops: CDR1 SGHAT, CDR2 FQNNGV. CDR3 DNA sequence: TGTGCCAGCAGCTTACGGTTTGAAGCTTTCTTT. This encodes CASSLRFEAFF.

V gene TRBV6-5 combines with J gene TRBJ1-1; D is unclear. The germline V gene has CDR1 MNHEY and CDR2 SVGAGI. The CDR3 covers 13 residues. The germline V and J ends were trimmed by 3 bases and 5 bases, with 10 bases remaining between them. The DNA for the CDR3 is TGTGCCAGCAGTTATTTCGGCAGGACTGAAGCTTTCTTT. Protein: CASSYFGRTEAFF.

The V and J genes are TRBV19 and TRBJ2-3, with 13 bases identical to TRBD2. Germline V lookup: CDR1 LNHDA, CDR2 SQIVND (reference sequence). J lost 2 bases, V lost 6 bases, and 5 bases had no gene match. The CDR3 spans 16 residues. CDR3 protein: CASRRLAGGLTDTQYF. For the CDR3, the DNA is TGTGCCAGTAGGCGACTAGCGGGAGGCCTCACAGATACGCAGTATTTT. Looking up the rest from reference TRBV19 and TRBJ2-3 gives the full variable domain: DGGITQSPKYLFRKEGQNVTLSCEQNLNHDAMYWYRQDPGQGLRLIYYSQIVNDFQKGDIAEGYSVSREKKESFPLTVTSAQKNPTAFYLCASRRLAGGLTDTQYFGPGTRLTVL.

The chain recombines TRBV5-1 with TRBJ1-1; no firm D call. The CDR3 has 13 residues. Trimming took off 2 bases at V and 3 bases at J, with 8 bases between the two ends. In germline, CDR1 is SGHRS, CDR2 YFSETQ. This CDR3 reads CASSFWGDTEAFF. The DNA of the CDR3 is TGCGCCAGCAGCTTTTGGGGAGACACTGAAGCTTTCTTT.

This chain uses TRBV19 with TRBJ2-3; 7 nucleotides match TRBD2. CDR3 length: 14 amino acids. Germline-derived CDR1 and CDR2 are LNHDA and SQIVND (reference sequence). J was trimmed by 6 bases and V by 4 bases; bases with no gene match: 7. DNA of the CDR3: TGTGCCAGTAGTACTGGGGGGGGGATTGATACGCAGTATTTT. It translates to CASSTGGGIDTQYF.

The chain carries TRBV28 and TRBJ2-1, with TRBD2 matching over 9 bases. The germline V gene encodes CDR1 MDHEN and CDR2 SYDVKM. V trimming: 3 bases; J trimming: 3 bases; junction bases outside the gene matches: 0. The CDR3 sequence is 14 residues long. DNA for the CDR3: TGTGCCAGCAGTTTTAGCGGGGGCTACAATGAGCAGTTCTTC. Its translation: CASSFSGGYNEQFF. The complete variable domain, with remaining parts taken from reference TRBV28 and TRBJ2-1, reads DVKVTQSSRYLVKRTGEKVFLECVQDMDHENMFWYRQDPGLGLRLIYFSYDVKMKEKGDIPEGYSVSREKKERFSLILESASTNQTSMYLCASSFSGGYNEQFFGPGTRLTVL.

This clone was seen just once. In DNA, the CDR3 is TGCGCCAGCGGTGGGGGACGGCAGAACACTGAAGCTTTCTTT. This sequence encodes CASGGGRQNTEAFF. The V gene is TRBV10-1, the J gene TRBJ1-1, with D possibly being TRBD1 (5 bases). Germline V lookup: CDR1 WNHNN, CDR2 SYGVQD (reference sequence). V was shortened by 8 bases and J by 1 base, with 14 bases between the two germline ends. The CDR3 consists of 14 residues.

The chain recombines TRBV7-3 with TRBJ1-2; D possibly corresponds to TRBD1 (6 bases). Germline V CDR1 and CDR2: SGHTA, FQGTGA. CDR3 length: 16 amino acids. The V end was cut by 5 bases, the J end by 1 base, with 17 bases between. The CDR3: CASSVREGDFNYGYTF. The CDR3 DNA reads TGTGCCAGCAGCGTTCGGGAGGGGGATTTTAACTATGGCTACACCTTC. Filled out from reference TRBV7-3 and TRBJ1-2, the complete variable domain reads GAGVSQTPSNKVTEKGKYVELRCDPISGHTALYWYRQSLGQGPEFLIYFQGTGAADDSGLPNDRFFAVRPEGSVSTLKIQRTERGDSAVYLCASSVREGDFNYGYTFGSGTRLTVV.

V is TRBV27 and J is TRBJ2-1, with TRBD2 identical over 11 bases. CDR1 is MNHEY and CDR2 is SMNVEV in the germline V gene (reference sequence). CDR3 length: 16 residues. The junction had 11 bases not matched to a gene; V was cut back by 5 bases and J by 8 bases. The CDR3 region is CASSLSSSGRSDEQFF. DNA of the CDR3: TGTGCCAGCAGTCTTTCATCTAGCGGGAGGTCCGATGAGCAGTTCTTC.

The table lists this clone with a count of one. The CDR3 loop reads CASSPFSPTNEKLFF. CDR3 coding DNA: TGTGCCAGCTCACCGTTCAGCCCAACTAATGAAAAACTGTTTTTT. The chain recombines TRBV18 with TRBJ1-4; D remains unclear. The length of the CDR3 is 15 residues. Germline V gives CDR1 KGHSH, CDR2 LQKENI. V was cut by 3 bases and J by 0 bases, with 8 bases left in between.

CDR3 nucleotides: TGTGCCAGCAGCTCCCGAGGGGGCACTGAAGCTTTCTTT. Translation: CASSSRGGTEAFF. The chain couples TRBV7-3 to TRBJ1-1; weak D call: TRBD1 (6 bases). This CDR3 is 13 amino acids long. Looked up from germline, CDR1 is SGHTA and CDR2 is FQGTGA. V was pared by 4 bases and J by 4 bases, with 10 bases between.

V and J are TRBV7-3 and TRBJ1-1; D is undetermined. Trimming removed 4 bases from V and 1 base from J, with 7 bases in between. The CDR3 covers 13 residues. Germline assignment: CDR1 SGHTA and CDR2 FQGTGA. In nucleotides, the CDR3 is TGTGCCAGCAGCTCAGGAGGGAACACTGAAGCTTTCTTT. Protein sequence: CASSSGGNTEAFF.

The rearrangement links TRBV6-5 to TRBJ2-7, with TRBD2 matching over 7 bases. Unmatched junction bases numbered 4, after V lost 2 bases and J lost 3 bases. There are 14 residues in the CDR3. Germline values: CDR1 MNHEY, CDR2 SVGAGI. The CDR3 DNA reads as TGTGCCAGCAGTTACCGCGGGGGAGGCTACGAGCAGTACTTC. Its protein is CASSYRGGGYEQYF.

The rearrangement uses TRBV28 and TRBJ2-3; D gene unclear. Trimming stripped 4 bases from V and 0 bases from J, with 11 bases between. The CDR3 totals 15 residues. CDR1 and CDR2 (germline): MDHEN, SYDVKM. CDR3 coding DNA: TGTGCCAGCAGTTCCCCACTCACTAGCACAGATACGCAGTATTTT. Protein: CASSSPLTSTDTQYF.

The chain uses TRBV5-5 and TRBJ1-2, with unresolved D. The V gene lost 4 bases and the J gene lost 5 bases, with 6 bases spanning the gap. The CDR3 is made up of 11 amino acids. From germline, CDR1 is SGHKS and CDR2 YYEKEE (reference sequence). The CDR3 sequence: CASSLQYGYTF. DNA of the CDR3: TGTGCCAGCAGCCTACAGTATGGCTACACCTTC.

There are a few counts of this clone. The CDR3 DNA is TGTGCCAGCAGCCTAGGGTTGGGTACGAATCAGCCCCAGCATTTT. This codes for CASSLGLGTNQPQHF. The V call is TRBV11-2, the J call TRBJ1-5; D not resolved. This CDR3 has 15 residues. The germline V gene encodes CDR1 SGHAT and CDR2 FQNNGV. Trimming pared 5 bases from V and 4 bases from J, leaving 15 bases between.

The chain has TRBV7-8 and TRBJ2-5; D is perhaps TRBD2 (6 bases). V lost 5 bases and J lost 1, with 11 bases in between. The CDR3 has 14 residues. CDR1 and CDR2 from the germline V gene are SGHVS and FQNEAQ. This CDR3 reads CASSPQTSQETQYF. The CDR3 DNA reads TGTGCCAGCAGCCCCCAGACTAGCCAAGAGACCCAGTACTTC.

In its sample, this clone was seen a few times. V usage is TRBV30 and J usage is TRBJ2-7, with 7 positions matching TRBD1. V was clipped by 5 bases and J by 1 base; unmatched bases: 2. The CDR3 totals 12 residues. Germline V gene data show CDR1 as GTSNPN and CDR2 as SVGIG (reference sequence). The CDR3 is CAWRQGSYEQYF. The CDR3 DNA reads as TGTGCCTGGCGACAGGGATCCTACGAGCAGTACTTC.

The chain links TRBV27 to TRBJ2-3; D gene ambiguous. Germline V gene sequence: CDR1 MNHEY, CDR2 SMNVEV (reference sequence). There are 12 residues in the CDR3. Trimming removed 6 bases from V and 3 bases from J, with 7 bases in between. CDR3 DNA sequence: TGTGCCAGCAGGGGAAGGACAGATACGCAGTATTTT. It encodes CASRGRTDTQYF.

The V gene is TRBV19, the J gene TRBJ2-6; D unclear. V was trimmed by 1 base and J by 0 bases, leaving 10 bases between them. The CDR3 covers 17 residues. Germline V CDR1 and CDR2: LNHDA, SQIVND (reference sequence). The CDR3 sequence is CASSIVREPSGANVLTF. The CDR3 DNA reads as TGTGCCAGTAGTATAGTGAGAGAACCCTCTGGGGCCAACGTCCTGACTTTC.